The next 32 T cell receptor beta chains were all read from a single sample in a study of cytomegalovirus exposure and HLA in healthy donors. The PCR ran on 60 Vbeta and 13 Jbeta primers. TCRdb keeps only in-frame clones here, not all; method: immunoSEQ multiplex PCR. The sample records roughly 90,000 clones, roughly four fifths being singletons. Sequencing used PBMCs. All receptors derive from a young man in good health and CMV-seropositive.

This clone was counted between two and nine times. The rearrangement uses TRBV29-1 and TRBJ2-3; D ambiguous. Germline V lookup: CDR1 SQVTM, CDR2 ANQGSEA. V lost 4 bases and J 2 bases, leaving 10 bases between the germline ends. The CDR3 totals 13 residues. CDR3 sequence (DNA): TGCAGCGTTGCCCCCTTTCCCACAGATACGCAGTATTTT. Residues: CSVAPFPTDTQYF.

The chain links TRBV9 to TRBJ1-1; D is perhaps TRBD1 (5 bases). Per germline, CDR1 SGDLS and CDR2 YYNGEE. The CDR3 spans 15 residues. The germline V and J ends were trimmed by 0 bases and 4 bases, with 13 bases remaining between them. The CDR3 reads CASSVGSQVSTEAFF. For the CDR3, the DNA is TGTGCCAGCAGCGTAGGTTCACAGGTGAGCACTGAAGCTTTCTTT.

The chain uses TRBV5-1 and TRBJ2-3; 10 bases map to TRBD2. The CDR3 is made up of 15 amino acids. V was pared by 0 bases and J by 5 bases, with 3 bases of the junction left unmatched. Germline V CDR1 and CDR2: SGHRS, YFSETQ. The DNA for the CDR3 is TGCGCCAGCAGCTTGGGCCTAGCGGGAGTAGATACGCAGTATTTT. Its protein product is CASSLGLAGVDTQYF. Full variable domain (outside the CDR3, taken from reference TRBV5-1 and TRBJ2-3): KAGVTQTPRYLIKTRGQQVTLSCSPISGHRSVSWYQQTPGQGLQFLFEYFSETQRNKGNFPGRFSGRQFSNSRSEMNVSTLELGDSALYLCASSLGLAGVDTQYFGPGTRLTVL.

CDR3 sequence (DNA): TGTGCCAGCAGTTACGGCAGGAACTATGGCTACACCTTC. Its protein is CASSYGRNYGYTF. The chain employs TRBV27 and TRBJ1-2, with D unresolved. The CDR3 consists of 13 residues. Germline-derived CDR1 and CDR2 are MNHEY and SMNVEV (reference sequence). Between the trimmed V and J ends, which lost 4 bases and 2 bases, there was a span of 8 bases.

The gene calls are TRBV28 and TRBJ2-1; 9 bases map to TRBD2. The CDR3 sequence is 17 residues long. The trim removed 2 bases at V and 7 bases at J, leaving 12 bases unmatched. Germline assignment: CDR1 MDHEN and CDR2 SYDVKM. The CDR3 loop reads CASSLDFGGRAGNEQFF. In nucleotides, the CDR3 is TGTGCCAGCAGTTTAGACTTCGGCGGGAGGGCCGGGAATGAGCAGTTCTTC.

The chain is built from TRBV12-5 and TRBJ2-7; the match to TRBD2 covers 7 bases. The CDR3 contains 11 residues. The V and J ends lost 9 bases and 4 bases, in that order; junction bases with no gene match: 3. Germline V lookup: CDR1 LGHNT, CDR2 FRNRAP. DNA for the CDR3: TGTGCTAGGGGCGGGGGTTACGAGCAGTACTTC. It specifies CARGGGYEQYF.

The genes are TRBV5-1 and TRBJ2-7; 10 bases agree with TRBD1. The CDR3 spans 15 residues. Germline lookup yields CDR1 SGHRS and CDR2 YFSETQ. The junction had 6 bases not matched to a gene; V was cut back by 4 bases and J by 2 bases. CDR3 DNA sequence: TGCGCCAGCAGCGGACACGGGACAGGGGCCTACGAGCAGTACTTC. Its protein product is CASSGHGTGAYEQYF. The entire variable domain, with the rest obtained from reference TRBV5-1 and TRBJ2-7, is as follows: KAGVTQTPRYLIKTRGQQVTLSCSPISGHRSVSWYQQTPGQGLQFLFEYFSETQRNKGNFPGRFSGRQFSNSRSEMNVSTLELGDSALYLCASSGHGTGAYEQYFGPGTRLTVT.

The rearrangement links TRBV10-3 to TRBJ2-7, with TRBD1 identical over 10 bases. Trimming cost V 7 bases and J 3 bases; bases outside gene matches: 6. Germline V lookup: CDR1 ENHRY, CDR2 SYGVKD. The CDR3 is 14 amino acids. In nucleotides, the CDR3 is TGTGCCATCAAAGGCCGGGACAGGGGCTACGAGCAGTACTTC. This sequence encodes CAIKGRDRGYEQYF.

The chain links TRBV14 to TRBJ2-1, with TRBD1 matching over 7 bases. The germline CDR1 and CDR2 sequences are SGHDN and FVKESK. This CDR3 spans 13 amino acids. With V trimmed by 7 bases and J by 4 bases, 4 bases remained unmatched. Here the CDR3 DNA reads TGTGCCAGCACCTGGGGACAGTACAATGAGCAGTTCTTC. It codes for CASTWGQYNEQFF.

The chain joins TRBV28 to TRBJ1-1; D is perhaps TRBD1 (6 bases). The CDR3 contains 12 residues. Looked up from germline, CDR1 is MDHEN and CDR2 is SYDVKM. The V end was cut by 6 bases, the J end by 4 bases, with 9 bases between. The CDR3 reads CASRKGGTEAFF. For the CDR3, the DNA is TGTGCCAGCAGAAAAGGGGGCACTGAAGCTTTCTTT.

This chain uses TRBV18 with TRBJ2-2; 8 bases align to TRBD1. This CDR3 is built from 15 residues. J gave up 1 base and V 3 bases, and 1 base lay outside the gene matches. Germline CDR1 reads KGHSH; CDR2 reads LQKENI. CDR3 in DNA: TGTGCCAGCTCACCGGGACAGGTGAACACCGGGGAGCTGTTTTTT. It specifies CASSPGQVNTGELFF.

To note about this clone: One end of the junction does not line up with germline, which may come from a read error. J is TRBJ1-1 and V is TRBV7-9, with a possible D match to TRBD1 (5 bases). Germline CDR1 and CDR2: SEHNR and FQNEAQ (reference sequence). The CDR3 is 15 amino acids. CDR3 protein: CSSSLVWGENTEAFF. Here the CDR3 DNA reads TGTTCCAGCAGCTTGGTTTGGGGGGAGAACACTGAAGCTTTCTTT.

This chain uses TRBV10-3 with TRBJ2-7; 10 nucleotides align to TRBD2. With 4 bases clipped from V and 4 bases from J, the junction kept 4 bases outside the gene matches. This CDR3 region has 14 residues. Per the germline V gene, CDR1 is ENHRY and CDR2 is SYGVKD. The CDR3 DNA sequence: TGTGCCATCAGTGGGACTAGCGGAGGATACGAGCAGTACTTC. Protein sequence: CAISGTSGGYEQYF.

The rearrangement joins TRBV10-3 to TRBJ2-2; a possible D gene is TRBD1 (5 bases). The germline CDR1 and CDR2 sequences are ENHRY and SYGVKD. V was pared by 2 bases and J by 5 bases, with 9 bases between. The CDR3 runs 14 residues. CDR3: CAISEGRATGELFF. CDR3 bases: TGTGCCATCAGTGAGGGCAGGGCAACCGGGGAGCTGTTTTTT.

In its sample, this clone was seen once. The chain employs TRBV12-5 and TRBJ2-1; 8 nucleotides align to TRBD2. This CDR3 spans 19 amino acids. V shed 5 bases, J shed 0 bases, and the junction held 15 bases outside the gene matches. CDR1 is LGHNT, CDR2 FRNRAP, per germline. CDR3 sequence reads: CASGAPGSGTSDSYNEQFF. The CDR3 DNA follows: TGTGCTAGTGGTGCCCCGGGTAGCGGGACTTCCGACTCCTACAATGAGCAGTTCTTC.

V usage is TRBV27 and J usage is TRBJ2-1, with 10 positions matching TRBD2. Germline loops: CDR1 MNHEY, CDR2 SMNVEV (reference sequence). The trim removed 2 bases at V and 8 bases at J, leaving 6 bases unmatched. The CDR3 is made up of 15 amino acids. The CDR3 here is CASSLSSGRPHEQFF. In DNA, the CDR3 is TGTGCCAGCAGTTTAAGTAGCGGGAGGCCCCATGAGCAGTTCTTC.

The V call is TRBV5-1, the J call TRBJ2-5; 8 positions agree with TRBD1. TRBJ2-7 explains the end of the DNA better; the J call may be wrong. Germline values: CDR1 SGHRS, CDR2 YFSETQ. CDR3 size: 17 residues. For the CDR3, the DNA is TGCGCCAGCAGCTTGGAGTTCGCGGGACAGGCTGGGTCCGAGCAGTACTTC. Its translation is CASSLEFAGQAGSEQYF.

The chain recombines TRBV30 with TRBJ1-6, with TRBD1 identical over 9 bases. CDR3 size: 12 residues. Germline lookup yields CDR1 GTSNPN and CDR2 SVGIG (reference sequence). The V segment lost 5 bases and the J segment 12 bases; nucleotides outside the gene matches: 5. The CDR3 DNA sequence: TGTGCCTGGGGACAGGGGATGGAACCCCTCCACTTT. Translated, it gives CAWGQGMEPLHF.

CDR3 in amino acids: CAWSVRAGAEQYF. CDR3 in DNA: TGTGCCTGGAGTGTAAGGGCTGGGGCAGAGCAGTACTTC. The chain links TRBV30 to TRBJ2-7; a weak D match, TRBD1 (5 bases). Between the trimmed V and J ends, which lost 0 bases and 7 bases, there was a span of 13 bases. The CDR3 totals 13 residues. Germline V gives CDR1 GTSNPN, CDR2 SVGIG (reference sequence).

Note on this clone: A junction end diverges from the germline sequence, so it may reflect a read error. This chain uses TRBV2 with TRBJ2-3; 9 bases are a match to TRBD2. This CDR3 contains 11 residues. The germline V gene has CDR1 SNHLY and CDR2 FYNNEI. This CDR3 is CASSQLAGLPF. The CDR3 region has the DNA TGTGCCAGCAGTCAACTAGCGGGCCTTCCATTT.

This clone was counted between two and nine times. V gene TRBV29-1 combines with J gene TRBJ1-2, with 9 nucleotides matching TRBD1. Unmatched junction bases numbered 7, after V lost 6 bases and J lost 8 bases. The CDR3 spans 12 residues. Germline-derived CDR1 and CDR2 are SQVTM and ANQGSEA. In nucleotides, the CDR3 is TGCAGCGTGGACAGGGGCCTAAGGGGCTACACCTTC. Its protein product is CSVDRGLRGYTF.

In this sample, this clone turned up once. The J gene is TRBJ2-3, the V gene TRBV6-1, with 15 bases lining up with TRBD2. This CDR3 comprises 16 residues. Germline V gene lookup returns CDR1 MNHNS and CDR2 SASEGT. J was trimmed by 3 bases and V by 4 bases; bases with no gene match: 2. CDR3 DNA sequence: TGTGCCAGCAGTGCGGGACTAGCGGGAGGAACAGATACGCAGTATTTT. This translates into CASSAGLAGGTDTQYF.

This rearrangement joins TRBV10-1 to TRBJ2-5; 8 nucleotides line up with TRBD1. The end of the DNA aligns better with TRBJ2-7, so the J call may be wrong. This CDR3 comprises 14 residues. CDR1 is WNHNN, CDR2 SYGVQD, per germline (reference sequence). As DNA, the CDR3 is TGCGCCAGCAGTGAACAGGGGGTCGGCTACGAGCAGTACTTC. Translation gives CASSEQGVGYEQYF.

The chain has TRBV7-8 and TRBJ1-5, with TRBD1 matching over 9 bases. Germline-derived CDR1 and CDR2 are SGHVS and FQNEAQ. The junction had 3 bases not matched to a gene; V was cut back by 0 bases and J by 6 bases. The CDR3 has 15 residues. CDR3 bases: TGTGCCAGCAGCTTAGCGGACAGGGGTTTTCAGCCCCAGCATTTT. This sequence encodes CASSLADRGFQPQHF.

The chain combines TRBV11-2 with TRBJ1-5; D is possibly TRBD1 (6 bases). The V gene lost 5 bases and the J gene lost 7 bases, with 18 bases spanning the gap. CDR1 is SGHAT and CDR2 is FQNNGV in the germline V gene. The CDR3 runs to 15 residues. For the CDR3, the DNA is TGTGCCAGCAGCGACTCGGGGGGGCCGGAACAGCCCCAGCATTTT. Its translation: CASSDSGGPEQPQHF.

This clone has a single count. This chain joins TRBV27 and TRBJ2-1; 10 nucleotides align to TRBD2. With V trimmed by 2 bases and J by 4 bases, 2 bases remained unmatched. Germline V gives CDR1 MNHEY, CDR2 SMNVEV (reference sequence). The CDR3 is 15 amino acids. Here the CDR3 reads CASSLLAGEYNEQFF. The CDR3 DNA follows: TGTGCCAGCAGTTTACTAGCGGGGGAATACAATGAGCAGTTCTTC.

This rearrangement joins TRBV11-3 to TRBJ1-5; D is unclear. V lost 8 bases to trimming and J lost 2 bases, with 19 bases between them. The germline CDR1 and CDR2 sequences are SGHNT and YENEEA. CDR3 size: 16 residues. Here the CDR3 DNA reads TGTGCCAGCCAAGCAGCGCCGAAGGTTCGCAATCAGCCCCAGCATTTT. Its protein product is CASQAAPKVRNQPQHF.

The V call is TRBV19, the J call TRBJ2-7, with TRBD2 as a possible D gene (6 bases). Trimming stripped 9 bases from V and 3 bases from J, with 15 bases between. This CDR3 region has 13 residues. Per germline, CDR1 LNHDA and CDR2 SQIVND (reference sequence). The CDR3 here is CASSGSLFYEQYF. DNA of the CDR3: TGTGCCAGCTCCGGGAGTCTGTTCTACGAGCAGTACTTC.

The rearrangement links TRBV9 to TRBJ2-5, with a tentative D call TRBD1 (5 bases). Per the germline V gene, CDR1 is SGDLS and CDR2 is YYNGEE. CDR3 size: 18 residues. V was pared by 0 bases and J by 1 base, with 19 bases between. Written as DNA, the CDR3 is TGTGCCAGCAGCGTAGATGATCCCAGGGATTCTCGCCAAGAGACCCAGTACTTC. Encoded protein: CASSVDDPRDSRQETQYF. Together with reference TRBV9 and TRBJ2-5, the CDR3 gives the full variable domain: DSGVTQTPKHLITATGQRVTLRCSPRSGDLSVYWYQQSLDQGLQFLIQYYNGEERAKGNILERFSAQQFPDLHSELNLSSLELGDSALYFCASSVDDPRDSRQETQYFGPGTRLLVL.

The J gene is TRBJ1-5, the V gene TRBV19, with D possibly being TRBD1 (6 bases). With 3 bases removed from V and 0 bases from J, the gap between germline ends came to 6 bases. The CDR3 is 14 residues long. Germline V gives CDR1 LNHDA, CDR2 SQIVND (reference sequence). The CDR3 DNA is TGTGCCAGTAGTATGGGACATAGCAATCAGCCCCAGCATTTT. Protein product: CASSMGHSNQPQHF.

This rearrangement joins TRBV4-1 to TRBJ1-5; a weak D match, TRBD1 (5 bases). This CDR3 region has 15 residues. CDR1 and CDR2 (germline): MGHRA, YSYEKL. V was trimmed by 0 bases and J by 2 bases, leaving 8 bases between them. The CDR3 DNA sequence: TGCGCCAGCAGCCAAGACCAAGGGGGCAATCAGCCCCAGCATTTT. This gives the protein CASSQDQGGNQPQHF.

The genes are TRBV30 and TRBJ1-1; no reliable D call. CDR1 is GTSNPN and CDR2 is SVGIG in the germline V gene (reference sequence). Between the trimmed V and J ends, which lost 4 bases and 2 bases, there was a span of 11 bases. The CDR3 is 13 residues long. The CDR3: CAWTVRLNTEAFF. CDR3 sequence (DNA): TGTGCCTGGACAGTGCGGTTAAACACTGAAGCTTTCTTT.